This T cell receptor (beta chain) emerged from a study of CD4 and CD8 cells across lung adenocarcinoma regions. Germline CDR1 reads WNHNN; CDR2 reads SYGVQD (reference sequence). The ends were cut back, 4 bases at V and 8 bases at J, with 14 bases in the middle. This CDR3 region has 13 residues. This clonotype was counted a few times. TCRdb called the PCR reads again in MiXCR, with one record for every CDR3 protein. The table lists approximately 14,000 distinct CDR3 sequences, 35% to 55% of them singletons. The chain has TRBV10-1 and TRBJ1-1, with D possibly being TRBD1 (5 bases). The sample taken for sequencing was CD4+ T cells from the center of a lung tumor. The TCR comes from a male donor with lung adenocarcinoma. The CD4 and CD8 labels of this study may be unreliable. CDR3 sequence (DNA): TGCGCCAGCAGTGCCGCACGGGACGTCGAAGCTTTCTTT. It is translated as CASSAARDVEAFF.